This T cell receptor (beta chain) was identified during a study of control samples from healthy donors and cancer patients. The table lists this clone with a count of one. Sequencing was performed with immunoSEQ multiplex PCR; in TCRdb, only in-frame clones are kept and a portion is missing. The data hold under 150,000 clones, with roughly 86% observed a single time. Germline V gene data show CDR1 as MGHRA and CDR2 as YSYEKL. Deletions cut 1 base from V and 6 bases from J, with 16 bases between. This CDR3 has 17 residues. The sequence was collected from a man between 50 and 59 years old with head and neck cancer. Material for sequencing was PBMCs. This sequence joins TRBV4-1 and TRBJ1-6; possible D gene TRBD1, 5 bases. CDR3 DNA: TGCGCCAGCAGCCAAGGGGGGAAGGGAGGTAGTAATTCACCCCTCCACTTT. Its protein product is CASSQGGKGGSNSPLHF.